These 26 T cell receptor beta chains were sequenced from one sample in a study of OX40 agonist ivuxolimab in advanced cancers. TCRdb keeps only in-frame clones here, not all; method: immunoSEQ multiplex PCR. Of approximately 75,000 clones in the sample, roughly three quarters were seen once. The specimen was CD4+ or CD8+ T cells sorted from blood, collected in a trial of the OX40 agonist ivuxolimab. These receptors came from an adult with an advanced solid tumor such as melanoma, head and neck, liver or kidney cancer.

The rearrangement joins TRBV14 to TRBJ2-3, with a possible D match to TRBD1 (6 bases). Germline V gene lookup returns CDR1 SGHDN and CDR2 FVKESK. This CDR3 is 14 amino acids long. The CDR3 sequence is CASFRGPSTDTQYF. The CDR3 nucleotides read TGTGCAAGCTTCAGGGGACCTAGCACAGATACGCAGTATTTT.

The rearrangement uses TRBV7-8 and TRBJ1-2; D gene uncertain. Trimming took 1 base from V and 7 from J, leaving 10 bases between them. The length of the CDR3 is 13 residues. From germline, CDR1 is SGHVS and CDR2 FQNEAQ. The CDR3: CASSLVDSRGYTF. Written as DNA, the CDR3 is TGTGCCAGCAGCTTAGTAGATAGTCGTGGCTACACCTTC. Based on the CDR3 plus reference TRBV7-8 and TRBJ1-2, the full variable domain is GAGVSQSPRYKVAKRGQDVALRCDPISGHVSLFWYQQALGQGPEFLTYFQNEAQLDKSGLPSDRFFAERPEGSVSTLKIQRTQQEDSAVYLCASSLVDSRGYTFGSGTRLTVV.

This chain uses TRBV7-2 with TRBJ1-1; TRBD1 agrees at 7 bases. Germline-derived CDR1 and CDR2 are SGHTA and FQGNSA. This CDR3 contains 15 residues. V dropped 1 base and J dropped 0; count of bases not matched to a gene: 2. CDR3 region: CASSLETGMNTEAFF. CDR3 nucleotide sequence: TGTGCCAGCAGCTTAGAGACAGGGATGAACACTGAAGCTTTCTTT.

This clone was recorded a few times. The V call is TRBV7-2, the J call TRBJ1-1; perhaps TRBD1 as D (6 bases). V dropped 5 bases and J dropped 4 bases, with 17 bases sitting between them. The CDR3 totals 15 residues. Germline values: CDR1 SGHTA, CDR2 FQGNSA. The CDR3 DNA follows: TGTGCCAGCAGCCGCCGGACAGTCGGGAGCACTGAAGCTTTCTTT. Protein sequence: CASSRRTVGSTEAFF.

CDR3 sequence reads: CASTGLGGEQYF. The CDR3 DNA reads as TGTGCCAGCACAGGGTTAGGAGGCGAGCAGTACTTC. V and J are TRBV28 and TRBJ2-7, with D perhaps TRBD1 or TRBD2 (5 bases each). Trimming pared 7 bases from V and 6 bases from J, leaving 13 bases between. The CDR3 is made up of 12 amino acids. Germline-derived CDR1 and CDR2 are MDHEN and SYDVKM.

This chain links TRBV5-4 with TRBJ2-2; 8 bases agree with TRBD1. CDR1 and CDR2 from the germline V gene are SGHNT and YYREEE (reference sequence). The CDR3 spans 16 residues. V lost 4 bases and J lost 3; bases outside the gene matches: 8. The DNA for the CDR3 is TGTGCCAGCAGCAACCCCGGGACAGGAGACACCGGGGAGCTGTTTTTT. This gives the protein CASSNPGTGDTGELFF.

The J gene is TRBJ1-1, the V gene TRBV5-1; the D gene is possibly TRBD1 (5 bases). The CDR3 contains 15 residues. CDR1 and CDR2 from the germline V gene are SGHRS and YFSETQ. V was clipped by 0 bases and J by 0 bases, with 9 bases between them. The CDR3 reads CASSLDAGMNTEAFF. CDR3 nucleotide sequence: TGCGCCAGCAGCTTGGATGCAGGGATGAACACTGAAGCTTTCTTT.

The chain has TRBV28 and TRBJ1-5; the D is unclear. Trimming left V 6 bases short and J 2 bases short, with 11 bases between. CDR3 length: 14 amino acids. Germline V gene lookup returns CDR1 MDHEN and CDR2 SYDVKM. The CDR3 spells CASSPPAGNQPQHF. The CDR3, as DNA: TGTGCCAGCAGCCCCCCGGCGGGCAATCAGCCCCAGCATTTT.

This chain connects TRBV5-1 to TRBJ2-5; 10 positions match TRBD2. Germline V lookup: CDR1 SGHRS, CDR2 YFSETQ. The CDR3 covers 17 residues. V shed 4 bases and J 1 base; nucleotides not matched to a gene: 10. CDR3 loop: CASSPAPLAGVQETQYF. The CDR3 DNA reads as TGCGCCAGCAGCCCGGCCCCTCTAGCGGGGGTCCAAGAGACCCAGTACTTC.

The chain couples TRBV9 to TRBJ2-5; D is unclear. Per germline, CDR1 SGDLS and CDR2 YYNGEE. CDR3 length: 14 amino acids. Trimming removed 3 bases from V and 1 base from J, with 10 bases in between. The CDR3 sequence: CASSAHAIQETQYF. The CDR3 DNA reads as TGTGCCAGCAGCGCCCATGCCATCCAAGAGACCCAGTACTTC.

The chain joins TRBV5-1 to TRBJ1-2, with D perhaps matching TRBD1 (5 bases). V dropped 4 bases and J dropped 4 bases, with 11 bases sitting between them. Per germline, CDR1 SGHRS and CDR2 YFSETQ. This CDR3 comprises 13 residues. For the CDR3, the DNA is TGCGCCAGCAGCGGGGACGGCATCTATGGCTACACCTTC. Residues: CASSGDGIYGYTF.

This clone was counted between two and nine times. The chain uses TRBV7-2 and TRBJ1-1, with no clear D. The V gene's germline CDR1 is SGHTA and CDR2 FQGNSA. V was clipped by 4 bases and J by 3 bases, with 9 bases between them. This CDR3 has 13 residues. CDR3 sequence reads: CASSSSMYTEAFF. The DNA of the CDR3 is TGTGCCAGCAGCTCCTCGATGTACACTGAAGCTTTCTTT.

V gene TRBV14 combines with J gene TRBJ1-1; 8 positions agree with TRBD1. The germline CDR1 and CDR2 sequences are SGHDN and FVKESK. V gave up 0 bases and J gave up 4 bases; unmatched junction bases: 4. This CDR3 region has 15 residues. CDR3 sequence (DNA): TGTGCCAGCAGCCAAGATCGGACAGGGATCACTGAAGCTTTCTTT. It is translated as CASSQDRTGITEAFF.

The V call is TRBV5-6, the J call TRBJ2-6; tentatively, D is TRBD2 (5 bases). The germline CDR1 and CDR2 sequences are SGHDT and YYEEEE. Trimming removed 4 bases from V and 4 bases from J, with 18 bases in between. The CDR3 is 17 residues long. Here the CDR3 DNA reads TGTGCCAGCAGCCCCCTGAGGGAGCGAAACGGGGCCAACGTCCTGACTTTC. Encoded protein: CASSPLRERNGANVLTF.

The chain combines TRBV5-1 with TRBJ2-7; D unresolved. The length of the CDR3 is 14 residues. Germline CDR1 SGHRS, CDR2 YFSETQ. V was clipped by 0 bases and J by 0 bases, with 7 bases between them. For the CDR3, the DNA is TGCGCCAGCAGCTTGGCTAGGAGCTCCTACGAGCAGTACTTC. This translates into CASSLARSSYEQYF. Combining the CDR3 with reference TRBV5-1 and TRBJ2-7 gives the whole variable domain KAGVTQTPRYLIKTRGQQVTLSCSPISGHRSVSWYQQTPGQGLQFLFEYFSETQRNKGNFPGRFSGRQFSNSRSEMNVSTLELGDSALYLCASSLARSSYEQYFGPGTRLTVT.

By share, this clone ranks as medium-sized. This rearrangement joins TRBV5-1 to TRBJ2-7; D may be TRBD1 (5 bases). The germline gives CDR1 SGHRS, CDR2 YFSETQ. With 2 bases removed from V and 7 bases from J, the gap between germline ends came to 10 bases. CDR3 length equals 12 residues. The CDR3 DNA reads as TGCGCCAGCAGCTTAGCCGCAGGGGAGCAGTACTTC. Residues: CASSLAAGEQYF.

The CDR3 bases are TGTGCCAGCATCCCCAGTCCCGCCGGCGAGGGACCGTACCAAGAGACCCAGTACTTC. Its protein product is CASIPSPAGEGPYQETQYF. The chain joins TRBV21-1 to TRBJ2-5. TRBV21-1 is flagged as a pseudogene. This CDR3 is built from 19 residues.

This clone was detected many times. This chain links TRBV5-1 with TRBJ1-5; 8 bases align to TRBD1. This CDR3 contains 16 residues. CDR1 SGHRS and CDR2 YFSETQ come from the germline V gene. With V trimmed by 2 bases and J by 0 bases, 4 bases remained unmatched. The CDR3 sequence is CASSLGTGVSNQPQHF. Here the CDR3 DNA reads TGCGCCAGCAGCTTAGGGACAGGTGTTAGCAATCAGCCCCAGCATTTT.

The genes are TRBV18 and TRBJ1-6; the match to TRBD1 covers 9 bases. Germline V gene lookup returns CDR1 KGHSH and CDR2 LQKENI. There are 16 residues in the CDR3. The J segment lost 7 bases and the V segment lost 4 bases, leaving 8 bases of the junction unmatched. The CDR3 loop reads CASSQIRDRANSPLHF. Written as DNA, the CDR3 is TGTGCCAGCTCACAGATCCGGGACAGGGCAAATTCACCCCTCCACTTT. Looking up the rest from reference TRBV18 and TRBJ1-6 gives the full variable domain: NAGVMQNPRHLVRRRGQEARLRCSPMKGHSHVYWYRQLPEEGLKFMVYLQKENIIDESGMPKERFSAEFPKEGPSILRIQQVVRGDSAAYFCASSQIRDRANSPLHFGNGTRLTVT.

CDR3 nucleotides: TGTGCCAGCAGCGGGGAGGCTGAAGCTTTCTTT. Protein: CASSGEAEAFF. J is TRBJ1-1 and V is TRBV5-4; D not resolved. Trimming removed 4 bases from V and 6 bases from J, with 7 bases in between. The germline gives CDR1 SGHNT, CDR2 YYREEE (reference sequence). The CDR3 is 11 residues long. Full variable domain (outside the CDR3, taken from reference TRBV5-4 and TRBJ1-1): ETGVTQSPTHLIKTRGQQVTLRCSSQSGHNTVSWYQQALGQGPQFIFQYYREEENGRGNFPPRFSGLQFPNYSSELNVNALELDDSALYLCASSGEAEAFFGQGTRLTVV.

The rearrangement joins TRBV11-2 to TRBJ2-3; D is undetermined. V gave up 1 base and J gave up 7 bases, with 9 bases separating them. The CDR3 is 13 amino acids. Germline V gene sequence: CDR1 SGHAT, CDR2 FQNNGV. The CDR3 is CASSLGSPNTQYF. The CDR3 coding sequence is TGTGCCAGCAGCTTAGGTTCTCCCAATACGCAGTATTTT.

In DNA, the CDR3 is TGTGCCAGCAGCTTAGCAGGCGGGGGGGCCCATACGCAGTATTTT. Translating it yields CASSLAGGGAHTQYF. The chain has TRBV11-2 and TRBJ2-3, with 9 bases identical to TRBD2. This CDR3 contains 15 residues. CDR1 is SGHAT, CDR2 FQNNGV, per germline. The trim removed 1 base at V and 7 bases at J, leaving 6 bases unmatched.

This rearrangement joins TRBV23-1 to TRBJ2-7, with D uncertain. TRBV23-1 is labeled an ORF, and its function is uncertain. This CDR3 contains 17 residues. V lost 3 bases, J lost 0 bases, and 18 bases lay in between. Here the CDR3 DNA reads TGCGCCAGCAGTCACCCTGACTGGACCGTAAGCTCCTACGAGCAGTACTTC. Translating it yields CASSHPDWTVSSYEQYF.

Here the CDR3 DNA reads TGCGCCAGCAGCATTGCAGCGGGGGGAGCGGGAAATGAGCAGTTCTTC. Its protein is CASSIAAGGAGNEQFF. This sequence joins TRBV5-1 and TRBJ2-1; 9 nucleotides match TRBD2. The length of the CDR3 is 16 residues. V trimming: 4 bases; J trimming: 7 bases; junction bases outside the gene matches: 12. Germline-derived CDR1 and CDR2 are SGHRS and YFSETQ.

Written as DNA, the CDR3 is TGTGCCAGCAGCTTACATCACGACACTGAAGCTTTCTTT. This codes for CASSLHHDTEAFF. The chain has TRBV7-2 and TRBJ1-1, with D unclear. Germline V gene data show CDR1 as SGHTA and CDR2 as FQGNSA. The CDR3 is 13 residues long. V was trimmed by 2 bases and J by 3 bases, leaving 7 bases between them.

The rearrangement uses TRBV13 and TRBJ1-6; D may be TRBD1 (6 bases). Germline CDR1 is PRHDT and CDR2 is FYEKMQ (reference sequence). V was pared by 2 bases and J by 0 bases, with 14 bases between. This CDR3 is built from 18 residues. CDR3 region: CASSLTRGGSSYNSPLHF. The CDR3 DNA reads TGTGCCAGCAGCTTAACGAGGGGGGGCAGCTCCTATAATTCACCCCTCCACTTT.